A single sample is the source of the 15 T cell receptor beta chains below, sequenced in a study of T cells in Graves' hyperthyroidism and ophthalmopathy. RNA transcripts provided the source from which TCR beta CDR3 regions were amplified. HTBI primers were employed in a first-round RT-PCR of the TCR CDR3. TCRdb ran MiXCR on the multiplex PCR reads and lists one entry per CDR3 protein. The sample yields about 320,000 distinct CDR3 sequences, approximately 17% seen once. The sequenced material came from blood. The receptor source for this set is a man in his thirties or forties with Graves' hyperthyroidism.

This clonotype was counted a few times. The gene calls are TRBV4-1 and TRBJ2-3; 7 positions agree with TRBD2. CDR1 and CDR2 from the germline V gene are MGHRA and YSYEKL. V lost 0 bases to trimming and J lost 3 bases; unmatched junction nucleotides: 3. This CDR3 has 15 residues. CDR3 residues: CASSQEVGRTDTQYF. CDR3 DNA sequence: TGCGCCAGCAGCCAAGAAGTCGGGAGGACAGATACGCAGTATTTT.

The table lists this clonotype with a few counts. The rearrangement joins TRBV29-1 to TRBJ1-5; the match to TRBD1 covers 7 bases. Unmatched junction bases numbered 9, after V lost 7 bases and J lost 6 bases. Germline assignment: CDR1 SQVTM and CDR2 ANQGSEA. The CDR3 is 13 residues long. The CDR3 loop is CSALEGAGQPQHF. For the CDR3, the DNA is TGCAGCGCCCTCGAGGGGGCGGGTCAGCCCCAGCATTTT.

The rearrangement links TRBV7-6 to TRBJ1-5; D may be TRBD1 (6 bases). Germline CDR1 reads SGHVS; CDR2 reads FNYEAQ. V shed 5 bases and J shed 0 bases, with 14 bases lying between them. This CDR3 region has 16 residues. The CDR3 loop reads CASSRGTPYSNQPQHF. For the CDR3, the DNA is TGTGCCAGCAGCCGAGGGACACCCTATAGCAATCAGCCCCAGCATTTT.

The chain links TRBV6-1 to TRBJ1-5; D not resolved. Germline lookup yields CDR1 MNHNS and CDR2 SASEGT. V gave up 8 bases and J gave up 10 bases, with 15 bases separating them. This CDR3 has 12 residues. The CDR3 reads CASAWTGLPQHF. The CDR3, as DNA: TGTGCCAGCGCTTGGACCGGGCTCCCCCAGCATTTT.

This chain connects TRBV11-2 to TRBJ2-3; TRBD1 is a possible D gene (7 bases). Germline V lookup: CDR1 SGHAT, CDR2 FQNNGV. CDR3 length: 15 amino acids. V dropped 5 bases and J dropped 2 bases, with 14 bases sitting between them. The CDR3: CASSAGGLYTDTQYF. The CDR3 DNA is TGTGCCAGCAGCGCAGGGGGACTTTACACAGATACGCAGTATTTT.

The chain joins TRBV5-6 to TRBJ2-7, with TRBD1 identical over 9 bases. Germline CDR1 is SGHDT and CDR2 is YYEEEE. V dropped 4 bases and J dropped 7; count of bases not matched to a gene: 15. The CDR3 has 16 residues. CDR3 DNA: TGTGCCAGCAGCCTTCGAGGACAGGGGCCCGAGGATGAGCAGTACTTC. This gives the protein CASSLRGQGPEDEQYF.

The J gene is TRBJ2-5, the V gene TRBV18, with D tentatively TRBD2 (5 bases). V lost 0 bases to trimming and J lost 1 base, with 9 bases between them. CDR1 is KGHSH and CDR2 is LQKENI in the germline V gene. The CDR3 contains 15 residues. CDR3 residues: CASSPPTNPQETQYF. In nucleotides, the CDR3 is TGTGCCAGCTCACCACCGACTAACCCCCAAGAGACCCAGTACTTC.

This clonotype came up a few times. The chain uses TRBV7-6 and TRBJ2-7; 11 bases map to TRBD2. Germline V lookup: CDR1 SGHVS, CDR2 FNYEAQ. The CDR3 runs 15 residues. V lost 5 bases to trimming and J lost 7 bases; unmatched junction nucleotides: 10. This chain's CDR3 is CASSRLAGTPGEQYF. In nucleotides, the CDR3 is TGTGCCAGCAGCAGACTAGCGGGGACTCCGGGGGAGCAGTACTTC.

This clonotype was observed many times. The CDR3 sequence: CSASTSGRATDTQYF. The CDR3 region has the DNA TGCAGTGCTAGTACTAGCGGGAGGGCCACAGATACGCAGTATTTT. V usage is TRBV20-1 and J usage is TRBJ2-3; TRBD2 aligns across 13 bases. The CDR3 sequence is 15 residues long. Per germline, CDR1 DFQATT and CDR2 SNEGSKA (reference sequence). The V segment lost 3 bases and the J segment 2 bases; nucleotides outside the gene matches: 2.

At least ten counts were recorded for this clonotype. This rearrangement joins TRBV6-1 to TRBJ2-1, with D unclear. Looked up from germline, CDR1 is MNHNS and CDR2 is SASEGT. The CDR3 is made up of 13 amino acids. Trimming shortened V by 8 bases and J by 4 bases, and 12 bases separated the two germline ends. The CDR3 region has the DNA TGTGCCAGCTCCGGAGAGCAGTACAATGAGCAGTTCTTC. Its translation is CASSGEQYNEQFF.

This clonotype was detected many times. The genes are TRBV2 and TRBJ2-1; 14 positions match TRBD2. Trimming at V came to 6 bases and at J to 3 bases, leaving 1 base not matched to a gene. The CDR3 is 15 residues long. The germline V gene encodes CDR1 SNHLY and CDR2 FYNNEI. CDR3 DNA: TGTGCCAGCAGGGGGACTAGCGGGAGCTACAATGAGCAGTTCTTC. Protein sequence: CASRGTSGSYNEQFF.

The J gene is TRBJ2-4, the V gene TRBV24-1; no clear D. The germline V and J ends were trimmed by 3 bases and 9 bases, with 5 bases remaining between them. Germline-derived CDR1 and CDR2 are KGHDR and SFDVKD. The length of the CDR3 is 11 residues. The CDR3 DNA reads TGTGCCACCAGTGATCTAGGCATTCAGTACTTC. Encoded protein: CATSDLGIQYF.

This clonotype was counted between two and nine times. The chain employs TRBV24-1 and TRBJ2-7, with D unclear. This CDR3 region has 13 residues. CDR1 and CDR2 from the germline V gene are KGHDR and SFDVKD. V was trimmed by 1 base and J by 3 bases, leaving 6 bases between them. The CDR3 bases are TGTGCCACCAGTGATTTAAGCAGCTACGAGCAGTACTTC. Residues: CATSDLSSYEQYF.

The table lists this clonotype with a few counts. This rearrangement joins TRBV20-1 to TRBJ2-1; D is unresolved. Germline CDR1 is DFQATT and CDR2 is SNEGSKA (reference sequence). This CDR3 region has 10 residues. The V end was cut by 5 bases, the J end by 5 bases, with 4 bases between. As DNA, the CDR3 is TGCAGTGCTTACGACAATGAGCAGTTCTTC. This gives the protein CSAYDNEQFF.

Only one count was recorded for this clonotype. J is TRBJ2-2 and V is TRBV29-1; 14 bases are shared with TRBD2. This CDR3 has 15 residues. Trimming took 6 bases from V and 7 from J; bases not matched to a gene: 7. The V gene's germline CDR1 is SQVTM and CDR2 ANQGSEA. The CDR3 here is CSVETSGRVGGELFF. The CDR3 bases are TGCAGCGTCGAGACTAGCGGGAGGGTTGGCGGGGAGCTGTTTTTT.